Shown below are 17 T cell receptor beta chains from a single sample sequenced in a study of T cell repertoires in cytomegalovirus infection. TCRdb re-analysed the reads in MiXCR, keeping a single row per CDR3 protein. The sample lists about 250,000 distinct CDR3 sequences; 10% to 15% were seen once. Sample: PBMCs. Receptor source: a human donor in good health (CMV status not recorded). Some clones in this sample may be carry-over from other donors' samples.

This clonotype was counted only a few times. V and J are TRBV29-1 and TRBJ1-1; 9 bases fit TRBD1. Germline CDR1 and CDR2: SQVTM and ANQGSEA. The ends lost 6 bases at V and 1 base at J; junction bases unmatched: 3. The CDR3 loop spans 13 amino acids. The CDR3 coding sequence is TGCAGCGTGGACAGGGGAGAGAACACTGAAGCTTTCTTT. The encoded protein is CSVDRGENTEAFF.

The genes are TRBV25-1 and TRBJ1-1; D might be TRBD1 (6 bases). V was cut by 1 base and J by 1 base, with 10 bases left in between. The CDR3 spans 15 residues. Germline loops: CDR1 MGHDK, CDR2 SYGVNS. The CDR3 loop reads CASSESKGGNTEAFF. In nucleotides, the CDR3 is TGTGCCAGCAGTGAATCAAAGGGGGGGAACACTGAAGCTTTCTTT.

DNA of the CDR3: TGTGCCAGCAGCTCCTGGGGGCCGATAGGGGACACAGATACGCAGTATTTT. Its translation: CASSSWGPIGDTDTQYF. This chain uses TRBV12-3 or TRBV12-4 with TRBJ2-3; perhaps TRBD1 as D (6 bases). The ends were cut back, 6 bases at V and 2 bases at J, with 21 bases in the middle. There are 17 residues in the CDR3.

This clonotype has at least ten counts. The chain combines TRBV29-1 with TRBJ1-2; D possibly corresponds to TRBD1 (5 bases). The germline V and J ends were trimmed by 3 bases and 2 bases, with 13 bases remaining between them. The CDR3 totals 14 residues. Looked up from germline, CDR1 is SQVTM and CDR2 is ANQGSEA. This CDR3 reads CSVEVGTGNYGYTF. CDR3 DNA: TGCAGCGTTGAGGTCGGGACGGGGAACTATGGCTACACCTTC.

V gene TRBV6-2 or TRBV6-3 combines with J gene TRBJ2-7; D possibly corresponds to TRBD1 (6 bases). The V end lost 2 bases, the J end lost 1 base, and 12 bases lay between the germline ends. Germline CDR1 is MNHEY and CDR2 is SVGEGT. The CDR3 covers 15 residues. The CDR3 is CASSYPVGQSYEQYF. CDR3 nucleotides: TGTGCCAGCAGTTACCCCGTAGGACAGTCCTACGAGCAGTACTTC.

The rearrangement joins TRBV9 to TRBJ1-2, with 9 bases aligning to TRBD1. This CDR3 is 13 amino acids long. Germline-derived CDR1 and CDR2 are SGDLS and YYNGEE. Trimming at V came to 6 bases and at J to 8 bases, leaving 8 bases not matched to a gene. The CDR3 DNA sequence: TGTGCCAGCACTCAACAGGGGGCTTACGGCTACACCTTC. This codes for CASTQQGAYGYTF.

The rearrangement uses TRBV14 and TRBJ2-2; D may correspond to TRBD1 or TRBD2 (5 bases each). With 4 bases removed from V and 6 bases from J, the gap between germline ends came to 15 bases. The CDR3 runs 15 residues. CDR1 is SGHDN, CDR2 FVKESK, per germline. In nucleotides, the CDR3 is TGTGCCAGCAGCCTAACCGGGACCGAAGCCGGGGAGCTGTTTTTT. It yields the protein CASSLTGTEAGELFF.

This clonotype was found a few times. The genes are TRBV20-1 and TRBJ2-7, with TRBD1 identical over 9 bases. Germline CDR1 reads DFQATT; CDR2 reads SNEGSKA (reference sequence). The CDR3 loop spans 13 amino acids. V gave up 5 bases and J gave up 2 bases; unmatched junction bases: 4. This chain's CDR3 is CSAEQGATYEQYF. CDR3 nucleotide sequence: TGCAGTGCTGAACAGGGGGCGACCTACGAGCAGTACTTC.

This clonotype showed up many times. The chain combines TRBV18 with TRBJ2-7; 10 nucleotides agree with TRBD2. The ends lost 4 bases at V and 0 bases at J; junction bases unmatched: 6. This CDR3 has 16 residues. Germline V CDR1 and CDR2: KGHSH, LQKENI. CDR3 in DNA: TGTGCCAGCTCACTAAGCTCTAGCGGGAGCTCCTACGAGCAGTACTTC. Translation: CASSLSSSGSSYEQYF.

At least ten counts were recorded for this clonotype. V is TRBV18 and J is TRBJ2-6, with D uncertain. V was cut by 6 bases and J by 1 base, with 13 bases left in between. Germline V gene sequence: CDR1 KGHSH, CDR2 LQKENI. This CDR3 contains 16 residues. Written as DNA, the CDR3 is TGTGCCAGCTCCCCAAACGCGGTTTCTGGGGCCAACGTCCTGACTTTC. Its translation is CASSPNAVSGANVLTF.

This clonotype has ten or more counts. The chain is built from TRBV28 and TRBJ1-5, with a tentative D call TRBD1 (6 bases). Per germline, CDR1 MDHEN and CDR2 SYDVKM. V was cut by 6 bases and J by 4 bases, with 16 bases left in between. This CDR3 comprises 15 residues. CDR3 bases: TGTGCCAGCAGAGCACAGGGCGCCGATAATCAGCCCCAGCATTTT. This sequence encodes CASRAQGADNQPQHF.

The CDR3 loop is CASSLAGLSNQPQHF. Here the CDR3 DNA reads TGCGCCAGCAGCTTAGCAGGGCTTAGCAATCAGCCCCAGCATTTT. The chain employs TRBV5-1 and TRBJ1-5; D is perhaps TRBD1 (5 bases). V lost 2 bases, J lost 0 bases, and 9 bases lay in between. The CDR3 totals 15 residues. Germline V gene lookup returns CDR1 SGHRS and CDR2 YFSETQ.

This clonotype was seen at least ten times. The J gene is TRBJ1-5, the V gene TRBV7-2, with no clear D. The V end lost 5 bases, the J end lost 3 bases, and 17 bases lay between the germline ends. The germline V gene has CDR1 SGHTA and CDR2 FQGNSA. The CDR3 contains 16 residues. This CDR3 is CASSPPGRPTNQPQHF. In nucleotides, the CDR3 is TGTGCCAGCAGCCCCCCCGGGAGACCGACCAATCAGCCCCAGCATTTT.

Many counts were recorded for this clonotype. The chain employs TRBV7-2 and TRBJ2-3; the match to TRBD2 covers 14 bases. This CDR3 contains 16 residues. The germline V gene has CDR1 SGHTA and CDR2 FQGNSA. Trimming cost V 5 bases and J 5 bases; bases outside gene matches: 6. The CDR3 region is CASSPGLAGGLDTQYF. In DNA, the CDR3 is TGTGCCAGCAGCCCAGGACTAGCGGGGGGCCTAGATACGCAGTATTTT.

The chain carries TRBV12-3 or TRBV12-4 and TRBJ2-5; D unresolved. CDR3 size: 15 residues. V was pared by 0 bases and J by 1 base, with 9 bases between. The CDR3 DNA sequence: TGTGCCAGCAGTTTAGCTTGGGTCGGCCAAGAGACCCAGTACTTC. It is translated as CASSLAWVGQETQYF.

This clonotype appeared many times. The V gene is TRBV6-2 or TRBV6-3, the J gene TRBJ2-7; TRBD2 matches 11 bases. CDR3 length: 14 residues. With 8 bases clipped from V and 6 bases from J, the junction kept 9 bases outside the gene matches. Germline V lookup: CDR1 MNHEY, CDR2 SVGEGT. DNA for the CDR3: TGTGCCAGCGACTTAGCGGGAGGGCAAGTCGAGCAGTACTTC. Translated: CASDLAGGQVEQYF.

This clonotype was counted ten times or more. The gene calls are TRBV6-2 or TRBV6-3 and TRBJ2-7; D might be TRBD1 (5 bases). Germline-derived CDR1 and CDR2 are MNHEY and SVGEGT. Trimming left V 6 bases short and J 2 bases short, with 14 bases between. CDR3 length: 14 residues. CDR3 amino acids: CASSASQGPYEQYF. DNA for the CDR3: TGTGCCAGCAGCGCTTCCCAGGGTCCCTACGAGCAGTACTTC.